This entry lists 27 T cell receptor beta chains sequenced from one sample in a study of blood T cell repertoires in COVID-19. The repertoire was sequenced with immunoSEQ multiplex PCR; TCRdb's copy has only in-frame clones and lacks some. The sample holds over 250,000 clones; more than 85% are singletons and the top ten take 2% to 3%. Sequencing was done on a sample of peripheral blood. The origin of the receptors is a person aged 18 to 30 with COVID-19, enrolled during active disease.

The genes are TRBV7-9 and TRBJ2-3; 7 bases match TRBD2. The CDR3 is made up of 16 amino acids. Trimming took 5 bases from V and 4 from J; bases not matched to a gene: 12. The germline V gene encodes CDR1 SEHNR and CDR2 FQNEAQ (reference sequence). Written as DNA, the CDR3 is TGTGCCAGCAGCCCTCGGGTGGCGGGAGACCCAGATACGCAGTATTTT. It specifies CASSPRVAGDPDTQYF. The complete variable domain, with remaining parts taken from reference TRBV7-9 and TRBJ2-3, reads DTGVSQNPRHKITKRGQNVTFRCDPISEHNRLYWYRQTLGQGPEFLTYFQNEAQLEKSRLLSDRFSAERPKGSFSTLEIQRTEQGDSAMYLCASSPRVAGDPDTQYFGPGTRLTVL.

The chain has TRBV19 and TRBJ1-5; D may be TRBD1 (5 bases). Germline V gives CDR1 LNHDA, CDR2 SQIVND (reference sequence). V lost 3 bases and J lost 4, with 19 bases in between. The CDR3 sequence is 17 residues long. The CDR3: CASSILRGVAGNQPQHF. The CDR3 DNA sequence: TGTGCCAGTAGTATCCTGCGTGGGGTGGCAGGGAATCAGCCCCAGCATTTT.

Here the CDR3 reads CASSQGGGSVDNEQFF. In DNA form, the CDR3 reads TGTGCCAGCAGCCAAGGAGGCGGGAGTGTCGACAATGAGCAGTTCTTC. This chain links TRBV3-1 (or the pseudogene TRBV3-2) with TRBJ2-1; 7 bases fit TRBD2. This CDR3 has 16 amino acids. J gave up 5 bases and V 1 base, and 8 bases lay outside the gene matches. Per the germline V gene, CDR1 is LGHDT and CDR2 is YNNKEL (reference sequence).

The rearrangement uses TRBV7-2 and TRBJ2-3; a weak D match, TRBD1 (5 bases). The CDR3 totals 15 residues. Germline CDR1 reads SGHTA; CDR2 reads FQGNSA. Trimming left V 0 bases short and J 4 bases short, with 11 bases between. This CDR3 is CASSLALGAADTQYF. CDR3 bases: TGTGCCAGCAGCTTAGCCTTAGGGGCAGCAGATACGCAGTATTTT.

This clone was picked up one time. The rearrangement links TRBV5-4 to TRBJ2-5; 7 nucleotides agree with TRBD2. The CDR3 loop spans 15 amino acids. The germline gives CDR1 SGHNT, CDR2 YYREEE (reference sequence). V shed 2 bases and J 5 bases; nucleotides not matched to a gene: 9. The CDR3 coding sequence is TGTGCCAGCAGCTTTCGGGGACTATCAGGCGAGACCCAGTACTTC. This encodes CASSFRGLSGETQYF. The variable domain in full, with the rest retrieved from reference TRBV5-4 and TRBJ2-5, is ETGVTQSPTHLIKTRGQQVTLRCSSQSGHNTVSWYQQALGQGPQFIFQYYREEENGRGNFPPRFSGLQFPNYSSELNVNALELDDSALYLCASSFRGLSGETQYFGPGTRLLVL.

On this clone: Other DNA variants within this sample encode the same CDR3. The chain links TRBV18 to TRBJ1-5; 8 bases agree with TRBD1. J was trimmed by 4 bases and V by 2 bases; bases with no gene match: 4. The length of the CDR3 is 15 residues. Germline CDR1 reads KGHSH; CDR2 reads LQKENI. The CDR3 sequence is CASSPRQGTNQPQHF. The CDR3 DNA sequence: TGTGCCAGCTCACCAAGACAGGGGACAAATCAGCCCCAGCATTTT.

V and J are TRBV19 and TRBJ1-3; possibly TRBD1 for D (5 bases). Germline CDR1 is LNHDA and CDR2 is SQIVND (reference sequence). This CDR3 contains 15 residues. Trimming shortened V by 7 bases and J by 0 bases, and 13 bases separated the two germline ends. CDR3 in DNA: TGTGCCAGTACCCAGCTCAGGGTCTCTGGAAACACCATATATTTT. This encodes CASTQLRVSGNTIYF.

The chain is built from TRBV27 and TRBJ2-2; tentatively, D is TRBD2 (6 bases). CDR3 length: 14 amino acids. The germline gives CDR1 MNHEY, CDR2 SMNVEV (reference sequence). Between the trimmed V and J ends, which lost 5 bases and 6 bases, there was a span of 13 bases. CDR3 residues: CASSPPTSPGELFF. The CDR3, as DNA: TGTGCCAGCAGTCCGCCGACTAGTCCCGGGGAGCTGTTTTTT.

The chain carries TRBV2 and TRBJ1-2, with D perhaps TRBD1 (5 bases). V was clipped by 9 bases and J by 2 bases, with 16 bases between them. This CDR3 region has 14 residues. Germline V gene lookup returns CDR1 SNHLY and CDR2 FYNNEI. The CDR3 coding sequence is TGTGCCAGGGACACGGACGGAATGAACTATGGCTACACCTTC. Protein sequence: CARDTDGMNYGYTF.

The chain combines TRBV3-1 (or the pseudogene TRBV3-2) with TRBJ2-3; 10 bases are a match to TRBD1. Unmatched junction bases numbered 13, after V lost 8 bases and J lost 14 bases. Germline CDR1 and CDR2: LGHDT and YNNKEL (reference sequence). The CDR3 is 13 residues long. The CDR3 DNA reads as TGTGCCAGCTCCGGGAAGACAGGGGGCGCAAGGTATTTT. Its protein product is CASSGKTGGARYF.

The chain combines TRBV9 with TRBJ1-2; 11 positions agree with TRBD1. The CDR3 covers 18 residues. Per germline, CDR1 SGDLS and CDR2 YYNGEE. V was clipped by 3 bases and J by 6 bases; unmatched bases: 16. CDR3 protein: CASSASTKPGQGEDGYTF. CDR3 bases: TGTGCCAGCAGCGCAAGTACAAAACCGGGACAGGGGGAGGATGGCTACACCTTC.

This chain connects TRBV6-6 to TRBJ2-1; possibly TRBD2 for D (5 bases). The CDR3 is 15 residues long. Germline V CDR1 and CDR2: MNHNY, SVGAGI (reference sequence). The V end was cut by 5 bases, the J end by 0 bases, with 11 bases between. The CDR3 DNA is TGTGCCAGCAGTCCGTCACTAGGCTCCTACAATGAGCAGTTCTTC. Translated: CASSPSLGSYNEQFF.

The chain uses TRBV7-9 and TRBJ2-1, with 10 bases fitting TRBD2. In germline, CDR1 is SEHNR, CDR2 FQNEAQ (reference sequence). V lost 3 bases and J lost 8; bases outside the gene matches: 7. The CDR3 loop spans 15 amino acids. The CDR3 nucleotides read TGTGCCAGCAGCTTTACTAGCGGGACAGTCCATGAGCAGTTCTTC. Amino acid sequence: CASSFTSGTVHEQFF.

The J gene is TRBJ1-1, the V gene TRBV4-3, with D hard to call. V dropped 2 bases and J dropped 1 base, with 5 bases sitting between them. This CDR3 is 13 amino acids long. Germline-derived CDR1 and CDR2 are LGHNA and YSLEER. CDR3 nucleotide sequence: TGCGCCAGCAGCCAATACTCGAACACTGAAGCTTTCTTT. Residues: CASSQYSNTEAFF.

This chain joins TRBV30 and TRBJ2-2, with 8 positions matching TRBD1. The germline V gene has CDR1 GTSNPN and CDR2 SVGIG (reference sequence). The CDR3 contains 16 residues. J lost 2 bases, V lost 4 bases, and 9 bases had no gene match. In DNA form, the CDR3 reads TGTGCCTGGACCCTGGGGGACAGGATTAACACCGGGGAGCTGTTTTTT. As protein: CAWTLGDRINTGELFF. The full variable domain, with the rest looked up from reference TRBV30 and TRBJ2-2, is SQTIHQWPATLVQPVGSPLSLECTVEGTSNPNLYWYRQAAGRGLQLLFYSVGIGQISSEVPQNLSASRPQDRQFILSSKKLLLSDSGFYLCAWTLGDRINTGELFFGEGSRLTVL.

This clone has only one observation. This chain uses TRBV4-2 with TRBJ2-1; D possibly corresponds to TRBD1 (6 bases). The CDR3 covers 15 residues. Germline V lookup: CDR1 LGHNA, CDR2 YNFKEQ. V gave up 4 bases and J gave up 8 bases, with 18 bases separating them. The CDR3 nucleotides read TGTGCCAGCAGCCCAGGGTGGGGGCTGGGCGATGAGCAGTTCTTC. Amino acids: CASSPGWGLGDEQFF.

The chain uses TRBV24-1 and TRBJ2-3; the D is unclear. Germline V CDR1 and CDR2: KGHDR, SFDVKD. This CDR3 region has 14 residues. Trimming stripped 4 bases from V and 6 bases from J, with 13 bases between. As DNA, the CDR3 is TGTGCCACCAGTGACTCTATACTCCCGGATACGCAGTATTTT. Translating gives CATSDSILPDTQYF.

The chain couples TRBV28 to TRBJ1-5; the D is unclear. CDR1 and CDR2 from the germline V gene are MDHEN and SYDVKM. This CDR3 contains 13 residues. V gave up 3 bases and J gave up 4 bases, with 7 bases separating them. The CDR3 loop reads CASSFSFNQPQHF. CDR3 coding DNA: TGTGCCAGCAGTTTTTCTTTTAATCAGCCCCAGCATTTT. The entire variable domain, with the rest obtained from reference TRBV28 and TRBJ1-5, is as follows: DVKVTQSSRYLVKRTGEKVFLECVQDMDHENMFWYRQDPGLGLRLIYFSYDVKMKEKGDIPEGYSVSREKKERFSLILESASTNQTSMYLCASSFSFNQPQHFGDGTRLSIL.

This sequence joins TRBV5-5 and TRBJ1-2; TRBD1 is a possible D gene (6 bases). V dropped 2 bases and J dropped 4 bases, with 18 bases sitting between them. This CDR3 comprises 16 residues. CDR1 is SGHKS, CDR2 YYEKEE, per germline (reference sequence). CDR3 coding DNA: TGTGCCAGCAGCTTAGTTGGGTCAGGGGTGACCTATGGCTACACCTTC. It specifies CASSLVGSGVTYGYTF.

This clone was observed once. The chain joins TRBV7-9 to TRBJ1-5, with TRBD1 as a possible D gene (6 bases). CDR3 length equals 15 residues. The V gene's germline CDR1 is SEHNR and CDR2 FQNEAQ (reference sequence). V was shortened by 4 bases and J by 6 bases, with 16 bases between the two germline ends. This CDR3 reads CASSSMGGLGQPQHF. CDR3 bases: TGTGCCAGCAGCTCGATGGGGGGGCTGGGTCAGCCCCAGCATTTT.

The chain has TRBV10-3 and TRBJ2-1, with 7 bases identical to TRBD2. The germline CDR1 and CDR2 sequences are ENHRY and SYGVKD. V lost 6 bases and J lost 1; bases outside the gene matches: 3. CDR3 length equals 14 residues. The CDR3 protein is CAISAGGSYNEQFF. The CDR3 DNA reads as TGTGCCATCAGCGCCGGGGGGTCCTACAATGAGCAGTTCTTC.

V usage is TRBV11-3 and J usage is TRBJ2-5, with 8 bases that match TRBD2. This CDR3 region has 16 residues. Germline V gene data show CDR1 as SGHNT and CDR2 as YENEEA. V lost 4 bases to trimming and J lost 1 base; unmatched junction nucleotides: 8. DNA of the CDR3: TGTGCCAGCAGCTCCGGGACCGGGGGGGGCCAAGAGACCCAGTACTTC. Protein product: CASSSGTGGGQETQYF.

The chain carries TRBV27 and TRBJ1-2; 9 nucleotides line up with TRBD1. Unmatched junction bases numbered 8, after V lost 0 bases and J lost 6 bases. From germline, CDR1 is MNHEY and CDR2 SMNVEV (reference sequence). The CDR3 extends over 16 amino acids. CDR3 nucleotides: TGTGCCAGCAGTTTATCGGGACAGGGAGGAGAGAATGGCTACACCTTC. Its translation is CASSLSGQGGENGYTF.

The chain recombines TRBV7-9 with TRBJ2-7, with 8 bases fitting TRBD1. The CDR3 sequence is 14 residues long. Germline CDR1 reads SEHNR; CDR2 reads FQNEAQ (reference sequence). The junction had 4 bases not matched to a gene; V was cut back by 3 bases and J by 3 bases. The CDR3 is CASSLKQGGYEQYF. In DNA, the CDR3 is TGTGCCAGCAGCTTGAAACAGGGGGGCTACGAGCAGTACTTC. The full variable domain, completed using reference TRBV7-9 and TRBJ2-7, is DTGVSQNPRHKITKRGQNVTFRCDPISEHNRLYWYRQTLGQGPEFLTYFQNEAQLEKSRLLSDRFSAERPKGSFSTLEIQRTEQGDSAMYLCASSLKQGGYEQYFGPGTRLTVT.

To note about this clone: Distinct nucleotide sequences in the sample also encode this CDR3. DNA for the CDR3: TGTGCCAGCAGTCCAACGGACAGATCCACAGATACGCAGTATTTT. Residues: CASSPTDRSTDTQYF. The chain recombines TRBV27 with TRBJ2-3, with TRBD1 as a possible D gene (6 bases). The germline V gene encodes CDR1 MNHEY and CDR2 SMNVEV (reference sequence). With 5 bases removed from V and 2 bases from J, the gap between germline ends came to 14 bases. There are 15 residues in the CDR3.

The table lists this clone with a count of one. The rearrangement uses TRBV11-1 and TRBJ2-7, with D tentatively TRBD1 (6 bases). CDR3 length: 13 amino acids. The germline gives CDR1 SGHAT, CDR2 FQDESV (reference sequence). Trimming shortened V by 2 bases and J by 2 bases, and 7 bases separated the two germline ends. CDR3 nucleotide sequence: TGTGCCAGCAGCTTAACAGGGACCTACGAGCAGTACTTC. Protein sequence: CASSLTGTYEQYF.

The chain carries TRBV6-5 and TRBJ1-6, with D tentatively TRBD1 (6 bases). Germline V gene data show CDR1 as MNHEY and CDR2 as SVGAGI. The CDR3 contains 14 residues. V lost 4 bases and J 10 bases, leaving 14 bases between the germline ends. The CDR3 region is CASSSSGVISPLHF. CDR3 DNA sequence: TGTGCCAGCAGTTCTTCAGGGGTTATCTCACCCCTCCACTTT.